The 10 T cell receptor beta chains given below trace back to one sample, sequenced in a study of blood T cell repertoires in COVID-19. Produced via immunoSEQ multiplex PCR; TCRdb's table is partial and in-frame only. The sample lists roughly 400,000 clones; approximately 90% were seen once. The sequenced sample was PBMCs or T cells enriched from blood (not recorded which). The receptors derive from a man between 25 and 39 years old who had recovered from COVID-19.

The V gene is TRBV4-1, the J gene TRBJ2-1, with a tentative D call TRBD1 (6 bases). Germline CDR1 reads MGHRA; CDR2 reads YSYEKL. CDR3 length equals 13 residues. V was pared by 2 bases and J by 5 bases, with 7 bases between. The CDR3 coding sequence is TGCGCCAGCAGCCAAAGACAGGACAATGAGCAGTTCTTC. This gives the protein CASSQRQDNEQFF.

The chain links TRBV5-8 to TRBJ1-3; D call uncertain. V dropped 1 base and J dropped 4 bases, with 12 bases sitting between them. The CDR3 is 15 amino acids. CDR1 is SGHTS and CDR2 is YDEGEE in the germline V gene. CDR3 nucleotides: TGTGCCAGCAGCTTGCAAGTGGGCGTCGGAAACACCATATATTTT. Protein: CASSLQVGVGNTIYF.

The chain uses TRBV9 and TRBJ2-1, with 10 positions matching TRBD2. The V segment lost 3 bases and the J segment 6 bases; nucleotides outside the gene matches: 6. From germline, CDR1 is SGDLS and CDR2 YYNGEE. CDR3 length: 15 amino acids. This CDR3 is CASSGAGGPFNEQFF. CDR3 DNA sequence: TGTGCCAGCAGCGGAGCGGGAGGGCCATTCAATGAGCAGTTCTTC. The variable domain in full, completed from reference TRBV9 and TRBJ2-1, reads DSGVTQTPKHLITATGQRVTLRCSPRSGDLSVYWYQQSLDQGLQFLIQYYNGEERAKGNILERFSAQQFPDLHSELNLSSLELGDSALYFCASSGAGGPFNEQFFGPGTRLTVL.

This chain uses TRBV2 with TRBJ2-2, with D perhaps TRBD1 (6 bases). Germline V CDR1 and CDR2: SNHLY, FYNNEI. V was clipped by 3 bases and J by 9 bases, with 14 bases between them. This CDR3 spans 14 amino acids. The CDR3 DNA sequence: TGTGCCAGCAGTGATCGAGGGGGTTCTAGGGAGCTGTTTTTT. Protein: CASSDRGGSRELFF.

This chain uses TRBV7-9 with TRBJ2-1, with TRBD1 matching over 10 bases. V shed 9 bases, J shed 8 bases, and the junction held 4 bases outside the gene matches. The CDR3 consists of 12 residues. Germline V CDR1 and CDR2: SEHNR, FQNEAQ (reference sequence). CDR3 bases: TGTGCCAGGGGGGACAGGGGCGATGAGCAGTTCTTC. It codes for CARGDRGDEQFF.

The chain combines TRBV30 with TRBJ2-1; 8 bases are a match to TRBD2. J lost 3 bases, V lost 3 bases, and 4 bases had no gene match. The length of the CDR3 is 14 residues. The germline gives CDR1 GTSNPN, CDR2 SVGIG (reference sequence). This CDR3 reads CAWSLLADYNEQFF. Here the CDR3 DNA reads TGTGCCTGGAGCTTACTAGCGGACTACAATGAGCAGTTCTTC. Supplemented by reference TRBV30 and TRBJ2-1, the full variable domain reads SQTIHQWPATLVQPVGSPLSLECTVEGTSNPNLYWYRQAAGRGLQLLFYSVGIGQISSEVPQNLSASRPQDRQFILSSKKLLLSDSGFYLCAWSLLADYNEQFFGPGTRLTVL.

CDR3 DNA: TGTGCCAGCAGCCTGACAGGGCCCAATCAGCCCCAGCATTTT. Translated: CASSLTGPNQPQHF. The V and J genes are TRBV7-2 and TRBJ1-5; 7 nucleotides agree with TRBD1. After removal of 5 bases from V and 3 bases from J, the junction contained 4 bases not matched to a gene. The V gene's germline CDR1 is SGHTA and CDR2 FQGNSA. CDR3 length: 14 residues.

The chain links TRBV28 to TRBJ1-1; no reliable D call. This CDR3 region has 12 residues. Germline lookup yields CDR1 MDHEN and CDR2 SYDVKM. Deletions cut 7 bases from V and 2 bases from J, with 8 bases between. The CDR3 DNA is TGTGCCAGCACGGTCTCCAACACTGAAGCTTTCTTT. Residues: CASTVSNTEAFF.

This sequence joins TRBV5-4 and TRBJ1-2, with a possible D match to TRBD1 (5 bases). This CDR3 contains 14 residues. CDR1 SGHNT and CDR2 YYREEE come from the germline V gene (reference sequence). Trimming removed 1 base at V and 2 bases at J, with 9 bases between. The CDR3 sequence is CASSLKGLNYGYTF. The CDR3 coding sequence is TGTGCCAGCAGCTTGAAGGGACTGAACTATGGCTACACCTTC.

This chain connects TRBV6-5 to TRBJ1-1, with D possibly matching TRBD1 (5 bases). This CDR3 has 14 amino acids. Germline V gene data show CDR1 as MNHEY and CDR2 as SVGAGI. V was cut by 2 bases and J by 1 base, with 8 bases left in between. CDR3 nucleotides: TGTGCCAGCAGTTACGTGGACACGAACACTGAAGCTTTCTTT. It specifies CASSYVDTNTEAFF.